This TCR beta chain was obtained from a study of CDR3 diversity in severe acne. TCRdb passed the PCR reads through MiXCR, listing each CDR3 protein once. The sample gives around 91,000 distinct CDR3 sequences, roughly 51% of which show up once; 13% to 15% is in the top ten. V was shortened by 1 base and J by 0 bases, with 9 bases between the two germline ends. There are 15 residues in the CDR3. In germline, CDR1 is SGHAT, CDR2 FQNNGV. Sequences were obtained from blood. The gene calls are TRBV11-2 and TRBJ1-2; D is uncertain. The origin of this receptor is a male donor in good health, without acne. The CDR3: CASSLAGGANYGYTF. The CDR3 coding sequence is TGTGCCAGCAGCTTAGCGGGCGGAGCTAACTATGGCTACACCTTC.